Presented here are 17 T cell receptor beta chains from one specimen sequenced in a study of blood T cell repertoires in COVID-19. The assay was immunoSEQ multiplex PCR, and TCRdb's table has in-frame clones only and misses some. The repertoire has roughly 180,000 clones, less than 90% of them found once; the top ten carry less than 25%. Sequencing was done on a sample of peripheral blood. These receptors all come from a man between 65 and 79 years old with active or convalescent COVID-19.

This clone appeared a single time. The rearrangement links TRBV5-1 to TRBJ2-7; 9 nucleotides agree with TRBD2. The CDR3 loop spans 15 amino acids. J lost 2 bases, V lost 4 bases, and 7 bases had no gene match. The germline V gene has CDR1 SGHRS and CDR2 YFSETQ. CDR3 protein: CASSGRTSATYEQYF. CDR3 bases: TGCGCCAGCAGCGGAAGGACTAGCGCAACCTACGAGCAGTACTTC.

This chain joins TRBV7-9 and TRBJ2-1; D is perhaps TRBD2 (7 bases). V lost 8 bases and J 5 bases, leaving 22 bases between the germline ends. Germline V CDR1 and CDR2: SEHNR, FQNEAQ (reference sequence). The CDR3 spans 16 residues. CDR3: CASLPRGRGADNEQFF. In DNA, the CDR3 is TGTGCCAGCCTACCCCGAGGGAGGGGGGCCGACAATGAGCAGTTCTTC.

This clone has more than one count but fewer than ten. J is TRBJ1-4 and V is TRBV11-2; a weak D match, TRBD1 (6 bases). V was cut by 5 bases and J by 0 bases, with 7 bases left in between. The V gene's germline CDR1 is SGHAT and CDR2 FQNNGV. The CDR3 is 14 residues long. The CDR3: CASSRDTTNEKLFF. The CDR3 bases are TGTGCCAGCAGCCGGGACACAACTAATGAAAAACTGTTTTTT.

The chain employs TRBV5-1 and TRBJ2-5; D perhaps matches TRBD1 (5 bases). CDR3 length equals 14 residues. In germline, CDR1 is SGHRS, CDR2 YFSETQ. Trimming shortened V by 3 bases and J by 0 bases, and 9 bases separated the two germline ends. The chain's CDR3 is CASSSRQYQETQYF. The CDR3 DNA reads TGCGCCAGCAGCTCCCGACAGTACCAAGAGACCCAGTACTTC.

The V gene is TRBV10-2, the J gene TRBJ1-2; D is perhaps TRBD1 (6 bases). CDR1 and CDR2 (germline): WSHSY, SAAADI. V lost 0 bases and J lost 4, with 9 bases in between. The CDR3 contains 14 residues. CDR3 in amino acids: CASSESDRLYGYTF. For the CDR3, the DNA is TGCGCCAGCAGTGAGTCGGACAGACTCTATGGCTACACCTTC.

The chain employs TRBV9 and TRBJ1-3; tentatively, D is TRBD1 (6 bases). Trimming cost V 3 bases and J 0 bases, with 13 bases left between them. This CDR3 has 16 residues. Germline lookup yields CDR1 SGDLS and CDR2 YYNGEE. The CDR3 protein is CASSARQVNSGNTIYF. CDR3 DNA sequence: TGTGCCAGCAGCGCTAGACAGGTGAACTCTGGAAACACCATATATTTT.

With respect to this clone: An end of the junction differs from the germline gene, which may be a read error. The chain couples TRBV30 to TRBJ2-1, with 9 bases that match TRBD1. Germline CDR1 and CDR2: GTSNPN and SVGIG (reference sequence). The CDR3 sequence is 13 residues long. The CDR3 is CACPGTGSAGWVF. CDR3 bases: TGTGCCTGTCCCGGGACAGGGTCGGCGGGATGGGTCTTC.

The V and J genes are TRBV7-3 and TRBJ2-2, with 8 bases identical to TRBD2. Trimming cost V 5 bases and J 8 bases; bases outside gene matches: 10. The germline V gene has CDR1 SGHTA and CDR2 FQGTGA. This CDR3 spans 15 amino acids. CDR3 region: CASSPVSGSRGELFF. In DNA, the CDR3 is TGTGCCAGCAGCCCAGTAAGCGGGAGCCGGGGGGAGCTGTTTTTT.

The chain is built from TRBV15 and TRBJ2-2, with a tentative D call TRBD2 (7 bases). The CDR3 is made up of 18 amino acids. From germline, CDR1 is LNHNV and CDR2 YYDKDF (reference sequence). V lost 0 bases and J lost 4, with 18 bases in between. The CDR3 loop reads CATSRDREGGPSTGELFF. CDR3 DNA sequence: TGTGCCACCAGCAGAGATAGAGAGGGGGGGCCGAGCACCGGGGAGCTGTTTTTT.

This clone is a singleton in its sample. This chain links TRBV5-8 with TRBJ1-1; D is undetermined. Trimming pared 3 bases from V and 4 bases from J, leaving 10 bases between. The CDR3 sequence is 13 residues long. From germline, CDR1 is SGHTS and CDR2 YDEGEE. This CDR3 is CASSSVRGTEAFF. The DNA for the CDR3 is TGTGCCAGCAGCTCGGTCCGGGGCACTGAAGCTTTCTTT.

This chain connects TRBV3-1 (or the pseudogene TRBV3-2) to TRBJ1-2, with D possibly being TRBD1 (6 bases). The CDR3 is 16 residues long. Per the germline V gene, CDR1 is LGHDT and CDR2 is YNNKEL (reference sequence). V was clipped by 4 bases and J by 3 bases, with 18 bases between them. The CDR3 DNA follows: TGTGCCAGCAGCCTAGGGCTCAGGGGAGTGGACTATGGCTACACCTTC. This encodes CASSLGLRGVDYGYTF.

The chain uses TRBV9 and TRBJ2-1; 7 bases are shared with TRBD1. From germline, CDR1 is SGDLS and CDR2 YYNGEE. This CDR3 contains 13 residues. J gave up 5 bases and V 3 bases, and 2 bases lay outside the gene matches. CDR3 DNA sequence: TGTGCCAGCAGCGCGGGACAGAACAATGAGCAGTTCTTC. Protein product: CASSAGQNNEQFF.

This chain links TRBV11-2 with TRBJ2-1; D perhaps matches TRBD1 (6 bases). Germline values: CDR1 SGHAT, CDR2 FQNNGV. V was cut by 6 bases and J by 1 base, with 13 bases left in between. The CDR3 covers 15 residues. In DNA, the CDR3 is TGTGCCAGCAGTTATACTGGACAGTCCTACAATGAGCAGTTCTTC. This gives the protein CASSYTGQSYNEQFF.

The chain has TRBV4-3 and TRBJ2-1; the match to TRBD2 covers 12 bases. Germline CDR1 LGHNA, CDR2 YSLEER. CDR3 length: 16 amino acids. With 0 bases clipped from V and 9 bases from J, the junction kept 6 bases outside the gene matches. The CDR3 region is CASSQDRGLAGSEQFF. The CDR3 DNA reads TGCGCCAGCAGCCAAGATCGGGGACTAGCGGGTAGTGAGCAGTTCTTC.

The rearrangement links TRBV27 to TRBJ1-5, with D unclear. Germline CDR1 reads MNHEY; CDR2 reads SMNVEV (reference sequence). The CDR3 extends over 14 amino acids. Trimming removed 3 bases from V and 3 bases from J, with 9 bases in between. The CDR3 nucleotides are TGTGCCAGCAGTTTCGGGAGAATCAATCAGCCCCAGCATTTT. It is translated as CASSFGRINQPQHF.

V and J are TRBV5-1 and TRBJ1-2; TRBD1 matches 8 bases. The CDR3 contains 15 residues. V shed 5 bases and J 1 base; nucleotides not matched to a gene: 7. Germline V gene data show CDR1 as SGHRS and CDR2 as YFSETQ. The CDR3 protein is CASRTGTGDNYGYTF. CDR3 bases: TGCGCCAGCAGGACCGGGACAGGAGATAACTATGGCTACACCTTC.

V usage is TRBV29-1 and J usage is TRBJ2-1; 10 bases line up with TRBD2. V shed 4 bases and J 3 bases; nucleotides not matched to a gene: 3. Germline-derived CDR1 and CDR2 are SQVTM and ANQGSEA. The CDR3 runs to 14 residues. CDR3 in DNA: TGCAGCGTTGCGGCTAGCGGGGGCTACAATGAGCAGTTCTTC. It yields the protein CSVAASGGYNEQFF.